The sequence of this T cell receptor (beta chain) was determined in a study of T cell repertoires in cytomegalovirus infection. For the study at large: Public TCR beta signatures marked donors with CMV infection and the matching HLA. Study-level points and caveats: Identification of carriers of CMV plus the relevant HLA was performed using cumulative public TCR beta family frequency. HLA-C-restricted CMV clonotypes gave the most frequent clonotype in two of eight donors.

This clonotype has just one count. The antigen remains unidentified. CDR1 SNHLY and CDR2 FYNNEI come from the germline V gene. V lost 5 bases to trimming and J lost 6 bases, with 14 bases between them. The CDR3 totals 14 residues. TCRdb reanalysed the reads using MiXCR and keeps one entry per CDR3 protein. The table has about 500,000 distinct CDR3 sequences, 30% to 35% seen once. This specimen consisted of cultured PBMCs, obtained from culture after CMV antigen stimulation. The sequence was collected from a human donor in good health (CMV status not recorded). Some clones in this sample may be carry-over from other donors' samples. V is TRBV2 and J is TRBJ1-5, with D maybe TRBD1 (5 bases). CDR3 loop: CASSLVGAGQPQHF. DNA of the CDR3: TGTGCCAGCAGTTTAGTAGGGGCGGGTCAGCCCCAGCATTTT.